This T cell receptor beta chain was recorded in a study of siplizumab effects on memory and regulatory T cells. Germline values: CDR1 SGHRS, CDR2 YFSETQ. CDR3 length: 16 amino acids. The ends were cut back, 4 bases at V and 4 bases at J, with 19 bases in the middle. Measured with immunoSEQ multiplex PCR; TCRdb has only the in-frame clones, and not every one. The sample holds nearly 85,000 clones, just under 95% seen once. This clone was observed a single time. The receptor's source is a human donor in good health. The material sequenced was CD8+ T cells sorted from blood. This chain connects TRBV5-1 to TRBJ2-3, with D tentatively TRBD2 (5 bases). The DNA of the CDR3 is TGCGCCAGCAGCATTGGATACACCCCGGAGGCAGATACGCAGTATTTT. Its translation is CASSIGYTPEADTQYF. The full variable domain, in which reference TRBV5-1 and TRBJ2-3 provide the parts outside the CDR3, is KAGVTQTPRYLIKTRGQQVTLSCSPISGHRSVSWYQQTPGQGLQFLFEYFSETQRNKGNFPGRFSGRQFSNSRSEMNVSTLELGDSALYLCASSIGYTPEADTQYFGPGTRLTVL.